A single sample gave rise to the 5 T cell receptor beta chains below, sequenced in a study of blood T cells in healthy people across ages. For the second PCR, which ran for roughly 6 to 12 cycles, a sample-barcoded 5' primer and a J-beta primer mix were used. TCRdb passed the 5' RACE reads through MiXCR, listing each CDR3 protein once. Among around 650,000 distinct CDR3 sequences, 32% were seen once, and the ten largest hold 15% to 17%. The sequenced sample was blood. These receptors were taken from a woman of 80 years or more in good health.

This clonotype was counted at least ten times. This chain joins TRBV6-2 or TRBV6-3 and TRBJ2-7; 7 bases map to TRBD1. Unmatched junction bases numbered 5, after V lost 2 bases and J lost 1 base. CDR1 and CDR2 (germline): MNHEY, SVGEGT. There are 15 residues in the CDR3. DNA of the CDR3: TGTGCCAGCAGTTACAACGGACAGGTTTCCTACGAGCAGTACTTC. This codes for CASSYNGQVSYEQYF.

This rearrangement joins TRBV20-1 to TRBJ1-1, with D perhaps matching TRBD1 (5 bases). The CDR3 has 14 amino acids. Trimming pared 5 bases from V and 1 base from J, leaving 14 bases between. CDR1 is DFQATT and CDR2 is SNEGSKA in the germline V gene (reference sequence). This CDR3 is CSAPCGTANTEAFF. The CDR3 bases are TGCAGTGCTCCCTGCGGGACGGCGAACACTGAAGCTTTCTTT.

This clonotype was counted at least ten times. The chain employs TRBV30 and TRBJ2-3, with D tentatively TRBD1 (6 bases). Germline V gene data show CDR1 as GTSNPN and CDR2 as SVGIG (reference sequence). CDR3 size: 11 residues. Trimming removed 3 bases at V and 6 bases at J, with 7 bases between. The CDR3 nucleotides are TGTGCCTGGAGGGGGGCGGATACGCAGTATTTT. Its protein is CAWRGADTQYF.

Regarding this clonotype: One junction end disagrees with the germline gene, perhaps due to a read error. The chain links TRBV4-2 to TRBJ2-2, with D maybe TRBD2 (5 bases). Germline-derived CDR1 and CDR2 are LGHNA and YNFKEQ. This CDR3 has 14 residues. The CDR3 is CASSQGGPSGELCF. The CDR3 nucleotides read TGTGCCAGCAGCCAAGGCGGACCATCCGGGGAGCTGTGTTTT.

In regard to this clonotype: At one boundary the junction diverges from the germline segment, which might be a read error. The V gene is TRBV7-9, the J gene TRBJ1-6; 9 nucleotides match TRBD1. The CDR3 is 15 amino acids. Germline lookup yields CDR1 SEHNR and CDR2 FQNEAQ (reference sequence). CDR3 residues: CASSPGQGRNSPLRF. The CDR3 DNA sequence: TGTGCCAGCAGCCCCGGACAGGGGAGGAATTCACCCCTCCGCTTT. Based on the CDR3 plus reference TRBV7-9 and TRBJ1-6, the full variable domain is DTGVSQNPRHKITKRGQNVTFRCDPISEHNRLYWYRQTLGQGPEFLTYFQNEAQLEKSRLLSDRFSAERPKGSFSTLEIQRTEQGDSAMYLCASSPGQGRNSPLRFGNGTRLTVT.